The T cell receptor beta chain under discussion was sequenced for a study of cytomegalovirus exposure and HLA in healthy donors. Primers included in the PCR were 60 Vbeta and 13 Jbeta primers. Assay used: immunoSEQ multiplex PCR; TCRdb lists only in-frame clones, some missing. The repertoire has around 100,000 clones, 65% to 75% of them found once; the top ten carry 4.8%. Germline lookup yields CDR1 SGHVS and CDR2 FNYEAQ. The ends were cut back, 3 bases at V and 4 bases at J, with 12 bases in the middle. The CDR3 covers 15 residues. This sequence was found in a man aged 25-45 years in good health and CMV-seropositive. The specimen sequenced was PBMCs. The chain recombines TRBV7-6 with TRBJ2-2, with D maybe TRBD1 (6 bases). CDR3 nucleotides: TGTGCCAGCAGCTTGATCCCAGGGGCCACCGGGGAGCTGTTTTTT. This translates into CASSLIPGATGELFF.